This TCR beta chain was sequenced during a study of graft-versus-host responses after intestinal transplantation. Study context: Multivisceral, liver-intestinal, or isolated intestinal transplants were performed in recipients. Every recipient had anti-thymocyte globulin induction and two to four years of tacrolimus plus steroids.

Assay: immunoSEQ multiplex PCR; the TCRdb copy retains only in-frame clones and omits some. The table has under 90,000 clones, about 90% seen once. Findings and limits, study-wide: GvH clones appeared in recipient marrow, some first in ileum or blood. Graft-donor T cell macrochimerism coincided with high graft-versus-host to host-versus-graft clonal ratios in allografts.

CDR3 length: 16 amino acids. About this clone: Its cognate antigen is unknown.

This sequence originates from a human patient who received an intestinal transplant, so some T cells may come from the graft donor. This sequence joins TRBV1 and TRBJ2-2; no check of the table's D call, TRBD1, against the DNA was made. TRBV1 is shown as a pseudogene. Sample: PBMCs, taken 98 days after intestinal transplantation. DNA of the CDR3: TGCACCAGCAGCCATAAGAACGACAGGGGGACCGGGGAGCTGTTTTTT. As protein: CTSSHKNDRGTGELFF.